The 22 T cell receptor beta chains presented below share a single source sample, sequenced in a study of T cell responses to AZD1222 COVID-19 vaccine. Libraries were prepared by immunoSEQ multiplex PCR; TCRdb keeps only in-frame clonotypes and omits some of them. Of approximately 100,000 clones listed, 93% are singletons. This material consisted of peripheral blood, taken on day 0 of AZD1222 vaccination. The receptors come from an adult in good health.

The rearrangement uses TRBV19 and TRBJ1-5; D possibly corresponds to TRBD1 (5 bases). Germline lookup yields CDR1 LNHDA and CDR2 SQIVND (reference sequence). The CDR3 is made up of 14 amino acids. Trimming left V 3 bases short and J 5 bases short, with 11 bases between. This CDR3 reads CASSMRGRDQPQHF. The CDR3 nucleotides are TGTGCCAGTAGTATGAGGGGACGTGATCAGCCCCAGCATTTT.

The chain links TRBV28 to TRBJ2-5; D is perhaps TRBD1 or TRBD2 (6 bases each). V was clipped by 5 bases and J by 0 bases, with 22 bases between them. Germline V gene sequence: CDR1 MDHEN, CDR2 SYDVKM. This CDR3 is 18 amino acids long. CDR3 residues: CASSPAAGAGGNQETQYF. CDR3 sequence (DNA): TGTGCCAGCAGTCCGGCGGCAGGGGCCGGCGGGAACCAAGAGACCCAGTACTTC.

The chain combines TRBV2 with TRBJ2-7; D gene unclear. Germline CDR1 SNHLY, CDR2 FYNNEI. Trimming cost V 5 bases and J 3 bases, with 11 bases left between them. The CDR3 totals 13 residues. The CDR3 spells CASSMQGFYEQYF. CDR3 sequence (DNA): TGTGCCAGCAGTATGCAAGGGTTCTACGAGCAGTACTTC. Full variable domain (rest looked up from reference TRBV2 and TRBJ2-7): EPEVTQTPSHQVTQMGQEVILRCVPISNHLYFYWYRQILGQKVEFLVSFYNNEISEKSEIFDDQFSVERPDGSNFTLKIRSTKLEDSAMYFCASSMQGFYEQYFGPGTRLTVT.

The chain has TRBV28 and TRBJ1-4; no clear D. Germline assignment: CDR1 MDHEN and CDR2 SYDVKM. The V end lost 3 bases, the J end lost 4 bases, and 6 bases lay between the germline ends. The CDR3 is made up of 13 amino acids. CDR3 in DNA: TGTGCCAGCAGTTTGGAGGGTAATGAAAAACTGTTTTTT. Protein sequence: CASSLEGNEKLFF.

V gene TRBV5-1 combines with J gene TRBJ2-7; D call uncertain. Trimming cost V 0 bases and J 2 bases, with 9 bases left between them. The germline V gene has CDR1 SGHRS and CDR2 YFSETQ. The CDR3 consists of 14 residues. The CDR3 DNA reads as TGCGCCAGCAGCTTGGTCAGCTCCACCTACGAGCAGTACTTC. Protein: CASSLVSSTYEQYF. The full variable domain, in which reference TRBV5-1 and TRBJ2-7 provide the parts outside the CDR3, is KAGVTQTPRYLIKTRGQQVTLSCSPISGHRSVSWYQQTPGQGLQFLFEYFSETQRNKGNFPGRFSGRQFSNSRSEMNVSTLELGDSALYLCASSLVSSTYEQYFGPGTRLTVT.

This clone has only one observation. J is TRBJ1-3 and V is TRBV30, with D unclear. This CDR3 region has 13 residues. The germline V gene has CDR1 GTSNPN and CDR2 SVGIG (reference sequence). V lost 0 bases and J lost 4, with 7 bases in between. The DNA for the CDR3 is TGTGCCTGGAGTGTATATGAGGGAAACACCATATATTTT. Its translation: CAWSVYEGNTIYF.

The chain recombines TRBV28 with TRBJ2-5, with D possibly matching TRBD1 (6 bases). Germline CDR1 MDHEN, CDR2 SYDVKM. Between the trimmed V and J ends, which lost 6 bases and 4 bases, there was a span of 15 bases. There are 14 residues in the CDR3. CDR3 region: CASRALTGGETQYF. The CDR3 DNA is TGTGCCAGCAGAGCCCTGACAGGCGGAGAGACCCAGTACTTC. The full variable domain, in which reference TRBV28 and TRBJ2-5 provide the parts outside the CDR3, is DVKVTQSSRYLVKRTGEKVFLECVQDMDHENMFWYRQDPGLGLRLIYFSYDVKMKEKGDIPEGYSVSREKKERFSLILESASTNQTSMYLCASRALTGGETQYFGPGTRLLVL.

This clone has just a few counts. The V and J genes are TRBV11-2 and TRBJ1-1; the match to TRBD1 covers 9 bases. Germline V gene sequence: CDR1 SGHAT, CDR2 FQNNGV. Trimming removed 0 bases from V and 7 bases from J; junction bases left unmatched: 3. The CDR3 contains 14 residues. In DNA form, the CDR3 reads TGTGCCAGCAGCTTAGAGGGGACAGGGTTTGAAGCTTTCTTT. Translation gives CASSLEGTGFEAFF.

CDR3 DNA sequence: TGTGCCAGCAGCTTGTCAGGGGGTTTCTACGAGCAGTACTTC. Its protein product is CASSLSGGFYEQYF. The V call is TRBV11-2, the J call TRBJ2-7; TRBD1 matches at 7 bases. In germline, CDR1 is SGHAT, CDR2 FQNNGV. V lost 3 bases and J lost 3; bases outside the gene matches: 5. The CDR3 is 14 residues long. The full variable domain, completed using reference TRBV11-2 and TRBJ2-7, is EAGVAQSPRYKIIEKRQSVAFWCNPISGHATLYWYQQILGQGPKLLIQFQNNGVVDDSQLPKDRFSAERLKGVDSTLKIQPAKLEDSAVYLCASSLSGGFYEQYFGPGTRLTVT.

This rearrangement joins TRBV19 to TRBJ2-5, with D possibly being TRBD1 or TRBD2 (5 bases each). This CDR3 has 13 amino acids. CDR1 is LNHDA, CDR2 SQIVND, per germline (reference sequence). V lost 7 bases and J 4 bases, leaving 13 bases between the germline ends. For the CDR3, the DNA is TGTGCCAGTATACAGGTTGAGGGAGAGACCCAGTACTTC. Translated, it gives CASIQVEGETQYF.

In its sample, this clone was seen a few times. V usage is TRBV7-2 and J usage is TRBJ2-3, with D uncertain. The germline CDR1 and CDR2 sequences are SGHTA and FQGNSA. This CDR3 has 14 amino acids. With 4 bases removed from V and 5 bases from J, the gap between germline ends came to 13 bases. The CDR3 DNA reads TGTGCCAGCAGCTCCCGATCTAAGGGAGATACGCAGTATTTT. Translation gives CASSSRSKGDTQYF.

This chain connects TRBV7-2 to TRBJ2-7; D could derive from TRBD1 or TRBD2 (5 bases each). The V gene lost 8 bases and the J gene lost 2 bases, with 13 bases spanning the gap. In germline, CDR1 is SGHTA, CDR2 FQGNSA. The CDR3 consists of 13 residues. For the CDR3, the DNA is TGTGCCAGCGGGACGGTTGACCCCTACGAGCAGTACTTC. This sequence encodes CASGTVDPYEQYF.

The rearrangement links TRBV9 to TRBJ1-2; TRBD1 might be the D (5 bases). The germline V gene encodes CDR1 SGDLS and CDR2 YYNGEE. CDR3 length equals 14 residues. The V gene lost 0 bases and the J gene lost 4 bases, with 10 bases spanning the gap. The CDR3 spells CASSVVGAGYGYTF. DNA of the CDR3: TGTGCCAGCAGCGTAGTCGGGGCCGGCTATGGCTACACCTTC.

This rearrangement joins TRBV11-2 to TRBJ1-6; no firm D call. Germline V lookup: CDR1 SGHAT, CDR2 FQNNGV. CDR3 length equals 13 residues. Trimming pared 0 bases from V and 14 bases from J, leaving 11 bases between. DNA for the CDR3: TGTGCCAGCAGCTTAGATTTACGGCGGACCCTCCACTTT. This codes for CASSLDLRRTLHF.

The genes are TRBV6-5 and TRBJ1-6; D may be TRBD1 (5 bases). Trimming left V 1 base short and J 7 bases short, with 14 bases between. Germline V gene data show CDR1 as MNHEY and CDR2 as SVGAGI. The CDR3 has 16 amino acids. The CDR3 reads CASSYYGAYGNSPLHF. Written as DNA, the CDR3 is TGTGCCAGCAGTTACTACGGGGCATACGGGAATTCACCCCTCCACTTT.

The gene calls are TRBV5-1 and TRBJ2-1, with D unclear. The ends were cut back, 1 base at V and 7 bases at J, with 9 bases in the middle. Germline CDR1 and CDR2: SGHRS and YFSETQ. CDR3 length: 13 residues. CDR3 DNA sequence: TGCGCCAGCAGCTTGCGGGTTTTAAATGAGCAGTTCTTC. Protein: CASSLRVLNEQFF.

Only a few counts were recorded for this clone. The J gene is TRBJ2-2, the V gene TRBV2; no reliable D call. Trimming stripped 1 base from V and 4 bases from J, with 7 bases between. Germline CDR1 SNHLY, CDR2 FYNNEI. This CDR3 is 14 amino acids long. The CDR3 coding sequence is TGTGCCAGCAGTGAAGAGGGATTCACCGGGGAGCTGTTTTTT. This gives the protein CASSEEGFTGELFF.

This clone was seen only a few times. The V call is TRBV19, the J call TRBJ2-5; possibly TRBD1 or TRBD2 for D (5 bases each). The germline V gene has CDR1 LNHDA and CDR2 SQIVND (reference sequence). The CDR3 consists of 15 residues. The V end lost 5 bases, the J end lost 4 bases, and 17 bases lay between the germline ends. The CDR3 reads CASSPLRGRGETQYF. CDR3 in DNA: TGTGCCAGTAGTCCTCTACGGGGCAGAGGAGAGACCCAGTACTTC. Full variable domain (rest looked up from reference TRBV19 and TRBJ2-5): DGGITQSPKYLFRKEGQNVTLSCEQNLNHDAMYWYRQDPGQGLRLIYYSQIVNDFQKGDIAEGYSVSREKKESFPLTVTSAQKNPTAFYLCASSPLRGRGETQYFGPGTRLLVL.

The chain couples TRBV28 to TRBJ1-1, with D tentatively TRBD1 (5 bases). This CDR3 comprises 15 residues. From germline, CDR1 is MDHEN and CDR2 SYDVKM. Between the trimmed V and J ends, which lost 5 bases and 1 base, there was a span of 14 bases. The CDR3 DNA reads TGTGCCAGCAGTCCCCCGGGACTCAAGAACACTGAAGCTTTCTTT. Protein sequence: CASSPPGLKNTEAFF. The full variable domain, rest sourced from reference TRBV28 and TRBJ1-1, is DVKVTQSSRYLVKRTGEKVFLECVQDMDHENMFWYRQDPGLGLRLIYFSYDVKMKEKGDIPEGYSVSREKKERFSLILESASTNQTSMYLCASSPPGLKNTEAFFGQGTRLTVV.

V and J are TRBV6-1 and TRBJ2-7, with TRBD2 matching over 10 bases. Germline CDR1 and CDR2: MNHNS and SASEGT. This CDR3 contains 14 residues. The junction had 3 bases not matched to a gene; V was cut back by 2 bases and J by 5 bases. In DNA, the CDR3 is TGTGCCAGCAGTGAAAATCTAGCGGGAGACGAGCAGTACTTC. It codes for CASSENLAGDEQYF.

The chain has TRBV10-1 and TRBJ2-3, with D tentatively TRBD2 (6 bases). The germline V and J ends were trimmed by 0 bases and 3 bases, with 13 bases remaining between them. The CDR3 extends over 16 amino acids. The germline V gene has CDR1 WNHNN and CDR2 SYGVQD (reference sequence). CDR3 loop: CASSESRMGGTDTQYF. The DNA for the CDR3 is TGCGCCAGCAGTGAGTCGAGAATGGGAGGTACAGATACGCAGTATTTT.

This clone was detected only once. The chain uses TRBV30 and TRBJ2-7; perhaps TRBD2 as D (7 bases). V lost 0 bases, J lost 0 bases, and 15 bases lay in between. CDR3 length: 16 amino acids. Germline assignment: CDR1 GTSNPN and CDR2 SVGIG (reference sequence). CDR3 protein: CAWSVRGGSISYEQYF. The CDR3 region has the DNA TGTGCCTGGAGTGTAAGGGGGGGGTCGATCTCCTACGAGCAGTACTTC. Drawing the rest from reference TRBV30 and TRBJ2-7, the complete variable domain is SQTIHQWPATLVQPVGSPLSLECTVEGTSNPNLYWYRQAAGRGLQLLFYSVGIGQISSEVPQNLSASRPQDRQFILSSKKLLLSDSGFYLCAWSVRGGSISYEQYFGPGTRLTVT.